This TCR beta chain was retrieved from a study of monozygotic twins with inflammatory bowel disease. Per-sample cDNA came from eight separate reactions. TCRdb re-called the 5' RACE reads; one entry per CDR3 protein, DNA not given. Its table lists 150,000 to 200,000 distinct CDR3 sequences. Sequences were obtained from blood. The sequence was collected from a human donor with ulcerative colitis or Crohn's disease, or a healthy co-twin of an affected twin (not recorded which).

The CDR3 loop reads CASSFADGTDTQYF. The rearrangement uses TRBV5-1 and TRBJ2-3. CDR3 length: 14 amino acids. Looked up from germline, CDR1 is SGHRS and CDR2 is YFSETQ.